The rows below give T cell receptor beta chains drawn from one sample of a study of shared clonotypes between healthy human individuals. Some clones are missing from TCRdb's copy, which holds only in-frame ones; the method was immunoSEQ multiplex PCR. Among about 1 million clones listed, around 76% were seen once. The material sequenced was memory CD4+ T cells sorted from blood. These receptors originate from a man between 18 and 35 years old in good health. Each CDR3 is given with its conserved first and last residue. Each record gives: V gene, D gene, clone size, J gene, CDR3 protein, CDR3 DNA. A D gene is named only where the DNA matches it firmly. Part of the rows lack a size; the others show once, few, many or a class for expanded clones.

V: TRBV15
D: .
size: .
J: TRBJ2-2
CDR3: CATTPGGGAGELFF
DNA: TGTGCCACGACGCCCGGCGGAGGGGCCGGGGAGCTGTTTTTT

V: TRBV2
D: .
size: .
J: TRBJ2-7
CDR3: CASSDLFGETYEQYF
DNA: TGTGCCAGCAGTGATCTCTTTGGAGAAACCTACGAGCAGTACTTC

V: TRBV11-3
D: TRBD2
size: few
J: TRBJ2-5
CDR3: CASSTGLAGGGGETQYF
DNA: TGTGCCAGCAGCACGGGACTAGCGGGGGGCGGGGGAGAGACCCAGTACTTC

V: TRBV11-2
D: TRBD1
size: many
J: TRBJ1-2
CDR3: CASKVNRGLDGYTF
DNA: TGTGCCAGCAAGGTTAACAGGGGGCTTGATGGCTACACCTTC

V: TRBV7-9
D: .
size: .
J: TRBJ2-1
CDR3: CASRPGNSYNEQFF
DNA: TGTGCCAGCAGACCAGGTAACTCCTACAATGAGCAGTTCTTC

V: TRBV7-3
D: .
size: .
J: TRBJ2-1
CDR3: CASSLTGGQSYNEQFF
DNA: TGTGCCAGCAGCTTAACTGGGGGGCAGTCCTACAATGAGCAGTTCTTC

V: TRBV30
D: .
size: .
J: TRBJ1-1
CDR3: CAWRLAGRENTEAFF
DNA: TGTGCCTGGAGATTAGCAGGGCGGGAGAACACTGAAGCTTTCTTT

V: TRBV11-2
D: .
size: .
J: TRBJ2-6
CDR3: CASSTSTAGANVLTF
DNA: TGTGCCAGCAGCACCTCCACGGCTGGGGCCAACGTCCTGACTTTC

V: TRBV11-2
D: .
size: .
J: TRBJ1-6
CDR3: CASMGGNSPLHF
DNA: TGTGCCAGCATGGGGGGAAATTCACCCCTCCACTTT

V: TRBV7-2
D: TRBD2
size: .
J: TRBJ2-7
CDR3: CASSSSGGAGYEQYF
DNA: TGTGCCAGCAGCTCTAGCGGGGGGGCCGGCTACGAGCAGTACTTC

V: TRBV6-4
D: .
size: .
J: TRBJ1-6
CDR3: CASSENGDSPLHF
DNA: TGTGCCAGCAGTGAAAACGGCGATTCACCCCTCCACTTT

V: TRBV5-1
D: TRBD1
size: .
J: TRBJ2-5
CDR3: CASSLTGELQETQYF
DNA: TGCGCCAGCAGCTTGACAGGGGAGTTACAAGAGACCCAGTACTTC

V: TRBV7-9
D: .
size: few
J: TRBJ1-1
CDR3: CASSPDRWAFF
DNA: TGTGCCAGCAGCCCTGACCGATGGGCTTTCTTT

V: TRBV11-2
D: .
size: .
J: TRBJ2-7
CDR3: CASSLRRPPSEQYF
DNA: TGTGCCAGCAGCTTGCGACGACCCCCTAGCGAGCAGTACTTC